This TCR beta chain is from a study of blood T cell repertoires in COVID-19. Study-level background: T cells, B-cell-depleted T cells, or PBMCs supplied cDNA or gDNA.

Germline-derived CDR1 and CDR2 are SGHVS and FQNEAQ. The CDR3 has 16 amino acids. V dropped 5 bases and J dropped 2 bases, with 19 bases sitting between them. In the study's own analysis: Amplification of reference gene primers was used by the study to estimate nucleated cell counts. Measured with immunoSEQ multiplex PCR; TCRdb has only the in-frame clones, and not every one. The V and J calls and clone size come from that table; D and trimming were worked out from the DNA. The data contain approximately 310,000 clones, 87% of them singletons. This sequence originates from a man in his forties or fifties with active or convalescent COVID-19. V is TRBV7-8 and J is TRBJ2-7, with unresolved D. The source material was peripheral blood. The CDR3 nucleotides are TGTGCCAGCAGCCCCCGACTGCCTACCCTCACCTACGAGCAGTACTTC. Residues: CASSPRLPTLTYEQYF. The whole variable domain, filled in from reference TRBV7-8 and TRBJ2-7, reads GAGVSQSPRYKVAKRGQDVALRCDPISGHVSLFWYQQALGQGPEFLTYFQNEAQLDKSGLPSDRFFAERPEGSVSTLKIQRTQQEDSAVYLCASSPRLPTLTYEQYFGPGTRLTVT.